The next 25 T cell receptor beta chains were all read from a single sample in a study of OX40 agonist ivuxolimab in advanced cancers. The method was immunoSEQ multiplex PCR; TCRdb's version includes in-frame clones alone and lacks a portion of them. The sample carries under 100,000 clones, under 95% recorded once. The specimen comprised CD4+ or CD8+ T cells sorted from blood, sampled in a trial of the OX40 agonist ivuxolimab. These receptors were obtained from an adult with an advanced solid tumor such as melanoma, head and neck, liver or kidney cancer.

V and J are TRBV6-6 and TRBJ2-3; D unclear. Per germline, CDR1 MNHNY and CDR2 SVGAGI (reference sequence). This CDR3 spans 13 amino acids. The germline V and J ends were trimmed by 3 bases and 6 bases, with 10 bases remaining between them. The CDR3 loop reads CASSYSMLDTQYF. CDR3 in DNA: TGTGCCAGCAGTTATAGCATGTTGGATACGCAGTATTTT.

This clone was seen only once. CDR3 in DNA: TGTGCCAGCAGCCCTAAATATCCGAACACTGAAGCTTTCTTT. This encodes CASSPKYPNTEAFF. V is TRBV11-2 and J is TRBJ1-1; D uncertain. The CDR3 is made up of 14 amino acids. Trimming pared 5 bases from V and 1 base from J, leaving 11 bases between. Germline V gene lookup returns CDR1 SGHAT and CDR2 FQNNGV. Together with reference TRBV11-2 and TRBJ1-1, the CDR3 gives the full variable domain: EAGVAQSPRYKIIEKRQSVAFWCNPISGHATLYWYQQILGQGPKLLIQFQNNGVVDDSQLPKDRFSAERLKGVDSTLKIQPAKLEDSAVYLCASSPKYPNTEAFFGQGTRLTVV.

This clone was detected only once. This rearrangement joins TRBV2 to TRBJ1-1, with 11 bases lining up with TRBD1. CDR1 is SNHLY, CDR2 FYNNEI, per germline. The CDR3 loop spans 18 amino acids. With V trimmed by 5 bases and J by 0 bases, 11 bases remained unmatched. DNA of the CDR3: TGTGCCAGCAGTTTTGAACCGGGACAGGGGGACATGAACACTGAAGCTTTCTTT. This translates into CASSFEPGQGDMNTEAFF.

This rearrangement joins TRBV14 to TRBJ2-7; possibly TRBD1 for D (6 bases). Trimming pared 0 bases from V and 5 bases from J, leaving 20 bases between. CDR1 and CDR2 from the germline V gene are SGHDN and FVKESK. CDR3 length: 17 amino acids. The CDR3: CASSQDRVRGFRDEQYF. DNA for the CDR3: TGTGCCAGCAGCCAAGACCGAGTAAGGGGGTTTCGGGACGAGCAGTACTTC.

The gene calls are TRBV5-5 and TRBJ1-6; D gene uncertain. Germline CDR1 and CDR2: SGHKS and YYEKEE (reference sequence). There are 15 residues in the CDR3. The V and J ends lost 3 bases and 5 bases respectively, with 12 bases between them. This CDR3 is CASSWLGLHNSPLHF. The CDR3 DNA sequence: TGTGCCAGCAGCTGGCTGGGCCTTCATAATTCACCCCTCCACTTT.

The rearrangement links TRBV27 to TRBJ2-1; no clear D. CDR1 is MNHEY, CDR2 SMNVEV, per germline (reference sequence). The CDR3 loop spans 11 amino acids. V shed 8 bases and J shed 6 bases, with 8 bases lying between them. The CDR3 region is CASGPSNEQFF. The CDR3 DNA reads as TGTGCCAGCGGCCCCAGCAATGAGCAGTTCTTC.

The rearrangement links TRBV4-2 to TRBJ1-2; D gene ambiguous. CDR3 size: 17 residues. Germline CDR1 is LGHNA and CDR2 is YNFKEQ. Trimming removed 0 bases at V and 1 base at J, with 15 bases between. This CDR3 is CASSQDRFQEINYGYTF. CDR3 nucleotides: TGTGCCAGCAGCCAAGATCGTTTTCAGGAGATTAACTATGGCTACACCTTC.

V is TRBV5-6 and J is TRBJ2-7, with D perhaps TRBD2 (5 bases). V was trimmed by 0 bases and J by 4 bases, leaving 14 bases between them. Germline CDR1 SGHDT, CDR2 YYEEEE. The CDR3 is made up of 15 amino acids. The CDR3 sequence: CASSLGAVPGYEQYF. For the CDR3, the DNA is TGTGCCAGCAGCTTGGGAGCGGTCCCGGGGTACGAGCAGTACTTC.

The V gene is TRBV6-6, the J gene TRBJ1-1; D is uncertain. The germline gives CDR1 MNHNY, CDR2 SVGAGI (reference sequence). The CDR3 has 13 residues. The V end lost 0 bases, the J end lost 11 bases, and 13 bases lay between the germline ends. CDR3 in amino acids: CASSYSVGSLAFF. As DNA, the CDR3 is TGTGCCAGCAGTTACTCGGTAGGTTCTCTGGCTTTCTTT.

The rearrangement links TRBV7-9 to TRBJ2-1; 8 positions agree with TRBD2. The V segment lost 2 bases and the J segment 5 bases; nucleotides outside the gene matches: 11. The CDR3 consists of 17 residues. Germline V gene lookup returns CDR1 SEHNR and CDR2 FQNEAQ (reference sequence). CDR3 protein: CASSLSRGGLLNNEQFF. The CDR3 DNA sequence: TGTGCCAGCAGCTTATCTCGGGGGGGCCTTCTAAACAATGAGCAGTTCTTC.

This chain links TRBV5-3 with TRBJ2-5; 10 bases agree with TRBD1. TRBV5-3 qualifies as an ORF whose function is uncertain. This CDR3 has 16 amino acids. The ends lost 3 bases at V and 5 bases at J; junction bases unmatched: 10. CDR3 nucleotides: TGTGCCAGAAGCTCGGACCGGGACAGGGGAGGGGAGACCCAGTACTTC. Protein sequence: CARSSDRDRGGETQYF.

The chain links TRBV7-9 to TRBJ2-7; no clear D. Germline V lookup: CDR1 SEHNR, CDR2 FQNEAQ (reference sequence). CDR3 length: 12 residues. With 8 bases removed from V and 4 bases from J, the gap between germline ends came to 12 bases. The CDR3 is CASEHHTYEQYF. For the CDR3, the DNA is TGTGCCAGCGAACATCACACGTACGAGCAGTACTTC.

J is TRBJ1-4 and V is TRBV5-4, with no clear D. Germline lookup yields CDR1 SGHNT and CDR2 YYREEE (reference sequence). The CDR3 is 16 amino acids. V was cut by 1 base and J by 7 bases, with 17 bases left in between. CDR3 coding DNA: TGTGCCAGCAGCTTGTACCCCACAGAAGACATTGAAAAACTGTTTTTT. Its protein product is CASSLYPTEDIEKLFF.

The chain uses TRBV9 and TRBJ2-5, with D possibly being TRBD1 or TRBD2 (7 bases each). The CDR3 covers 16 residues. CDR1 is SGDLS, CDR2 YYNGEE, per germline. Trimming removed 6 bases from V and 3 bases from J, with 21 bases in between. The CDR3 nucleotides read TGTGCCAGCACCCCGGGACAGCCCAGCGGGGAAGAGACCCAGTACTTC. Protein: CASTPGQPSGEETQYF.

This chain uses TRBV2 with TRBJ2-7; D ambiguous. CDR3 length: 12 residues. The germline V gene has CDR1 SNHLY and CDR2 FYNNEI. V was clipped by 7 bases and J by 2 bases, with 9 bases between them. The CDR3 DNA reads TGTGCCAGCATATTCAGACCCTACGAGCAGTACTTC. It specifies CASIFRPYEQYF.

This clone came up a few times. The CDR3, as DNA: TGTGCCAGCCAAACTCACCCGAACACTGAAGCTTTCTTT. It specifies CASQTHPNTEAFF. The chain is built from TRBV9 and TRBJ1-1; unclear D gene. Trimming removed 7 bases from V and 1 base from J, with 11 bases in between. The CDR3 runs 13 residues. Germline loops: CDR1 SGDLS, CDR2 YYNGEE.

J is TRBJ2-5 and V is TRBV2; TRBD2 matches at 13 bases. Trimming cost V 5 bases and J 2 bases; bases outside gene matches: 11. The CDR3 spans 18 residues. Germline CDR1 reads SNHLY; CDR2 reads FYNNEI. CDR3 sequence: CASSWGPGLAGSQETQYF. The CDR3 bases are TGTGCCAGCAGTTGGGGTCCGGGACTAGCGGGGTCACAAGAGACCCAGTACTTC.

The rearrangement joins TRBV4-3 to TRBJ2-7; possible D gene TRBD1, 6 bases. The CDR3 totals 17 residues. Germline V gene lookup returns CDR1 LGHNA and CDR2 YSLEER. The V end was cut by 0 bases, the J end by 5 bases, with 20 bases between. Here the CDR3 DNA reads TGCGCCAGCAGCCAAGACCCTCCGGGACACCTTCGAGACGAGCAGTACTTC. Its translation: CASSQDPPGHLRDEQYF.

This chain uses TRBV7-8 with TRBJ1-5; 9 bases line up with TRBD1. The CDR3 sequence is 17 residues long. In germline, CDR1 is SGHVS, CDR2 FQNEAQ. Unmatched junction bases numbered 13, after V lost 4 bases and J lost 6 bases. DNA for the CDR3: TGTGCCAGCAGCTCTGCCGGGACAGGGTCCCTTCGTCAGCCCCAGCATTTT. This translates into CASSSAGTGSLRQPQHF.

The CDR3 spells CASSSLGRGANTDTQYF. The CDR3 DNA reads as TGTGCCAGCAGCTCCTTGGGGCGGGGGGCCAACACAGATACGCAGTATTTT. The chain has TRBV7-6 and TRBJ2-3; 8 positions match TRBD2. The CDR3 is 17 amino acids. Looked up from germline, CDR1 is SGHVS and CDR2 is FNYEAQ. Trimming at V came to 4 bases and at J to 2 bases, leaving 11 bases not matched to a gene.

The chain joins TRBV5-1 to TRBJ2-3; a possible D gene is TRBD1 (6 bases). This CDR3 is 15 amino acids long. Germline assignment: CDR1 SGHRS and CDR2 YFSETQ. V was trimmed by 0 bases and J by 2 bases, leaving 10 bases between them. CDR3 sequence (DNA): TGCGCCAGCAGCTTGGGACAGGACTTCACAGATACGCAGTATTTT. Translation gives CASSLGQDFTDTQYF. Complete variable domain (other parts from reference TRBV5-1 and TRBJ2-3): KAGVTQTPRYLIKTRGQQVTLSCSPISGHRSVSWYQQTPGQGLQFLFEYFSETQRNKGNFPGRFSGRQFSNSRSEMNVSTLELGDSALYLCASSLGQDFTDTQYFGPGTRLTVL.

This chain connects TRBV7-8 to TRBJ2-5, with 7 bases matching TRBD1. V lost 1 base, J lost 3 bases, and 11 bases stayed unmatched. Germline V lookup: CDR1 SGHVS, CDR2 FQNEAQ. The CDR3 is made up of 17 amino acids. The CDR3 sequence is CASSLGAGDRAKETQYF. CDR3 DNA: TGTGCCAGCAGCTTAGGTGCGGGCGACAGGGCTAAAGAGACCCAGTACTTC.

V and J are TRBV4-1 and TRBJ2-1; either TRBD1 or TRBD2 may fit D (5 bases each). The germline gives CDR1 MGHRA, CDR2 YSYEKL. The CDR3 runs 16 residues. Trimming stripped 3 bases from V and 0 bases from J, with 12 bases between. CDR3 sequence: CASSHMTGPSYNEQFF. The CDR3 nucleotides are TGCGCCAGCAGCCATATGACGGGGCCCTCCTACAATGAGCAGTTCTTC.

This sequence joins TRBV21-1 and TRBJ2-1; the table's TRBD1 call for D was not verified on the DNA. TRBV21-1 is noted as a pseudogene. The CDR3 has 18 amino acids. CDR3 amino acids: CASSKAQVVGCRYNEQFF. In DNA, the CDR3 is TGTGCCAGCAGCAAAGCGCAGGTTGTGGGCTGTAGATACAATGAGCAGTTCTTC.

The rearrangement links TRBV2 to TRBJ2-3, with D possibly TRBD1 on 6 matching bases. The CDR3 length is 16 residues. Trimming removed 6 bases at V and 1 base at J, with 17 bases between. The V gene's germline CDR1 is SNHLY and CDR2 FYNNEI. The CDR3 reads CASRSLTGWGTDTQYF. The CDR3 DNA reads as TGTGCCAGCAGGAGCCTTACAGGGTGGGGCACAGATACGCAGTATTTT.